Below, one TCR beta chain is given with its context. The antigen is not known. The sample originates from a study of T cell responses to AZD1222 COVID-19 vaccine. At the level of the study: Pooling was applied to second doses at about 4 or about 12 weeks.

The method was immunoSEQ multiplex PCR; TCRdb's version includes in-frame clones alone and lacks a portion of them. The sample holds 110,000 to 150,000 clones, more than 80% seen once. The CDR3 is 14 residues long. Trimming shortened V by 4 bases and J by 6 bases, and 18 bases separated the two germline ends. The germline V gene encodes CDR1 GTSNPN and CDR2 SVGIG (reference sequence). General study points: Donors were largely white British and mainly female; clonal diversity was possibly underestimated.

The sample consisted of peripheral blood, taken on day 0 of AZD1222 vaccination. This receptor was taken from an adult in good health. The chain recombines TRBV30 with TRBJ1-1, with D unresolved. CDR3 protein: CAWIVRAFGAEAFF. The CDR3, as DNA: TGTGCCTGGATTGTTAGGGCATTCGGGGCTGAAGCTTTCTTT.